This T cell receptor beta chain was captured by sequencing in a study of tumor and adjacent non-tumor tissue in lung cancer (dated by TCRdb to 2017 to 2018). Describing the broader study: Patients with adenocarcinoma (approximately 12), squamous cell carcinoma (2) and small cell lung cancer (1) were included in the cohort. The 15 or so patients were aged roughly 30 to 76 years, included ten or so men and 5 women, and had TNM stage I to III disease. TCRbeta CDR3 sequencing was performed on thirty paired specimens, with one tumor sample and one normal lung sample collected per patient. Using bulk TCRbeta repertoires from under 18 lung cancer patients, the study set lung tumor tissue side by side with matched distant non-tumor lung tissue. In total, sequencing yielded 125,075,908 productive TCRbeta reads, which works out to an average of approximately 4 million reads per sample.

Libraries were prepared through multiplex PCR. This sample was sequenced with an Illumina HiSeq 2500. TCRbeta libraries were constructed through three rounds of nested PCR with primers (Table S4) according to protocols modified from ARM-PCR. Before sequencing, PCR products of 200-500 bp were excised from the gel and purified with the QIAquick gel extraction kit. Per the source publication's procedure: Reads were cleaned with Trimmomatic, merged with FLASH into complete CDR3 sequences, and assigned to V(D)J germline segments with MiTCR. VDJtools was used to compute clonal diversity as the inverse Simpson's index. In-frame sequences lacking a premature stop codon were counted as productive reads. Clones were called with MiXCR by TCRdb after fastp trimmed the public reads at Q25, and only in-frame beta chains were retained. Each entry is one CDR3 protein sequence, shown with its most common DNA and genes. The V and J calls reflect TCRdb's pipeline rather than the authors' work. For this sample the table gives 110,000 or so distinct CDR3 sequences, of which about 64% were detected only once. The top ten constitute around 20% of the sample.

A remark on this clonotype: The clone's antigen remains unknown. Per-nucleotide qualities are absent, and no much larger clonotype sits a single base away.

General findings and caveats noted by the study authors: Neither the sequencing platform nor unique molecular identifiers are named or mentioned anywhere in the methods. Only around 14 patients were in the cohort, and the authors stated that larger samples and more detailed clinical data are needed. A significantly larger cumulative share of the repertoire was made up by the top 100 clones in normal lung than in tumor tissue. Tumor tissue showed significantly greater TCR diversity (inverse Simpson) than normal lung tissue (approximately 430 vs 150, P = 0.0075, Mann-Whitney U test). TCR diversity was significantly higher in younger patients, and higher tumor TCR diversity was associated with shorter overall and disease-free survival. Peripheral blood was not sequenced, so blood TCRbeta repertoires in these lung cancer patients were not examined.

Germline trimming: 4 bases from V, 11 bases from J; junction bases outside gene matches: 11. The CDR3 spans 15 residues, from the cysteine through the phenylalanine. Of the read, only the CDR3 DNA is kept; its 45 bases are in frame from base 1. RNA was isolated from bulk, unsorted tissue, and RNA quality was assessed with a NanoDrop ND-1000 and an Agilent 2100. Distant non-tumor tissue taken more than 3 cm from the tumor edge was used as the normal lung sample. Newly diagnosed lung cancer patients without prior chemotherapy who had been admitted for thoracic surgery in China between August and November 2014 were enrolled as donors. The study excluded patients who had received radiotherapy or chemotherapy before or who had another cancer at the same time. Surgical tissue pieces of about 1-2.1 cm3 were preserved in RNAlater solution and stored at -80 °C until use.

This sequence uses TRBV12-3 or TRBV12-4 and TRBJ2-5; 12 of the junction bases match TRBD2. This TCR came from a man in his 60s with non-small cell lung cancer. The sequencing input was distant non-tumor lung tissue. The nucleotides read TGTGCCAGCAGTTCGTGGACTAGCGGGAAAGAGATTCAGTACTTC. The resulting protein is CASSSWTSGKEIQYF.